This entry describes one T cell receptor beta chain. The antigen remains undetermined. This sample was taken from a study of T cell responses to AZD1222 COVID-19 vaccine. The method was immunoSEQ multiplex PCR; TCRdb's version includes in-frame clones alone and lacks a portion of them. The sample has 93,000 or so clones; over 70% are singletons. General observations from the study: Donors were chiefly white British, with a greater number of females, and clonal diversity was perhaps underestimated.

The CDR3 extends over 16 amino acids. Germline V gene sequence: CDR1 SGHTA, CDR2 FQGNSA. Trimming removed 1 base from V and 4 bases from J; junction bases left unmatched: 5. The source is an adult in good health. The sequences come from peripheral blood, collected on day 0 of AZD1222 vaccination. This chain links TRBV7-2 with TRBJ2-1, with TRBD2 matching over 9 bases. The CDR3 loop reads CASSLDGSGSYNEQFF. The CDR3, as DNA: TGTGCCAGCAGCTTAGATGGTAGCGGGAGTTACAATGAGCAGTTCTTC.